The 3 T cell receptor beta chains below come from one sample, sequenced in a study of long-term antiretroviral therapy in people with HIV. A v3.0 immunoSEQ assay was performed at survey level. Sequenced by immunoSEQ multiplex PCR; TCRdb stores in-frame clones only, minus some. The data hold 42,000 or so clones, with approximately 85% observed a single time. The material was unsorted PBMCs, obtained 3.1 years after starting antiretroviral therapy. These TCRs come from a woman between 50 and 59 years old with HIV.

The CDR3 region has the DNA TGTGCCAGCAGCCGAGACCCAACTAATGAAAAACTGTTTTTT. Its translation: CASSRDPTNEKLFF. The chain combines TRBV7-8 with TRBJ1-4; D gene uncertain. V was trimmed by 5 bases and J by 0 bases, leaving 7 bases between them. The CDR3 sequence is 14 residues long. Per germline, CDR1 SGHVS and CDR2 FQNEAQ.

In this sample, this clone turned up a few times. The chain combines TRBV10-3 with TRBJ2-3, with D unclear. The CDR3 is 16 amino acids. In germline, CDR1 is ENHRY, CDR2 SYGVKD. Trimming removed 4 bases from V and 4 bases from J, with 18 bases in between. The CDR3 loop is CAISGSQFGVSDTQYF. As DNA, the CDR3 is TGTGCCATCAGTGGATCACAGTTTGGGGTCTCAGATACGCAGTATTTT.

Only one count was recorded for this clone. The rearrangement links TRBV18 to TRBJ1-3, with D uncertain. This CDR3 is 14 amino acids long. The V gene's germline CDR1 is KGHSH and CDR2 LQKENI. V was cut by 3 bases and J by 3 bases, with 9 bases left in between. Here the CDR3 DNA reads TGTGCCAGCTCACCTCTACGATTTGGAAACACCATATATTTT. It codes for CASSPLRFGNTIYF.